Below, one T cell receptor beta chain is given with its context. Antigen specificity is unknown. With 60 Vbeta and 13 Jbeta primers, the PCR was carried out. The repertoire was sequenced with immunoSEQ multiplex PCR; TCRdb's copy has only in-frame clones and lacks some. The sample carries 95,000 to 100,000 clones, around 77% recorded once. This entry comes from a study of cytomegalovirus exposure and HLA in healthy donors. Study-wide points: Most TCR sequences showed up rarely, but some public TCRs showed up in many donors.

This CDR3 spans 14 amino acids. The V end lost 4 bases, the J end lost 0 bases, and 8 bases lay between the germline ends. Germline CDR1 is SGHRS and CDR2 is YFSETQ. The chain uses TRBV5-1 and TRBJ2-4; D may be TRBD1 (6 bases). Sequences were obtained from PBMCs. The TCR sequence derives from a female donor in good health and CMV-seronegative. The DNA for the CDR3 is TGCGCCAGCAGCCAGGACAGAGCCAAAAACATTCAGTACTTC. Amino acid sequence: CASSQDRAKNIQYF.